The 25 T cell receptor beta chains reported below all come from one sample, sequenced in a study of sequential checkpoint blockade in melanoma. Assay used: immunoSEQ multiplex PCR; TCRdb lists only in-frame clones, some missing. The sample lists over 10,000 clones, 27% occurring once. Treatment: randomized to nivolumab then ipilimumab (arm A) or the reverse (arm B). The sequencing used tumor tissue (inferred from file names), collected from a patient given nivolumab and ipilimumab in sequence. The receptors originated from a human donor with melanoma.

V is TRBV15 and J is TRBJ2-7, with 7 bases fitting TRBD1. The CDR3 runs to 14 residues. J gave up 4 bases and V 4 bases, and 7 bases lay outside the gene matches. The V gene's germline CDR1 is LNHNV and CDR2 YYDKDF (reference sequence). This CDR3 is CATSKTGTIYEQYF. For the CDR3, the DNA is TGTGCCACCAGCAAGACAGGGACAATTTACGAGCAGTACTTC.

The rearrangement joins TRBV5-1 to TRBJ1-2, with no clear D. The CDR3 is made up of 14 amino acids. The V gene's germline CDR1 is SGHRS and CDR2 YFSETQ. Trimming took 0 bases from V and 5 from J, leaving 11 bases between them. CDR3 sequence (DNA): TGCGCCAGCAGCTTGGAACTAAACCTATATGGCTACACCTTC. It codes for CASSLELNLYGYTF.

Ten or more counts support this clone. This chain joins TRBV6-8 and TRBJ1-2, with a weak D call TRBD1 (6 bases). Germline V gene data show CDR1 as MNHGY and CDR2 as SAAAGT. V lost 5 bases to trimming and J lost 4 bases, with 14 bases between them. CDR3 length: 14 residues. The CDR3 spells CASSGRGQFYGYTF. In DNA form, the CDR3 reads TGTGCCAGCAGTGGGCGAGGACAGTTCTATGGCTACACCTTC.

V gene TRBV5-1 combines with J gene TRBJ2-7, with 10 bases identical to TRBD2. CDR1 is SGHRS and CDR2 is YFSETQ in the germline V gene. Trimming cost V 5 bases and J 5 bases; bases outside gene matches: 10. CDR3 length: 15 amino acids. This CDR3 is CASRSRGTSVDEQYF. For the CDR3, the DNA is TGCGCCAGCAGATCTAGAGGGACTAGCGTCGACGAGCAGTACTTC.

The chain uses TRBV19 and TRBJ2-5; no clear D gene. V shed 5 bases and J shed 4 bases, with 17 bases lying between them. Germline CDR1 is LNHDA and CDR2 is SQIVND (reference sequence). This CDR3 contains 15 residues. CDR3 DNA sequence: TGTGCCAGTAGTCCCCGGCCTCAGTCCCCAGAGACCCAGTACTTC. This gives the protein CASSPRPQSPETQYF.

CDR3 residues: CASSPRGRSNTGELFF. CDR3 DNA sequence: TGTGCCAGCAGTCCTCGGGGCAGGTCTAACACCGGGGAGCTGTTTTTT. The rearrangement joins TRBV28 to TRBJ2-2; D might be TRBD1 or TRBD2, each matching 5 bases. The CDR3 is 16 residues long. Germline V gene lookup returns CDR1 MDHEN and CDR2 SYDVKM. The V gene lost 5 bases and the J gene lost 2 bases, with 15 bases spanning the gap.

The table lists this clone with a few counts. The CDR3 DNA reads as TGCGCCAGCAGCCAAGTGGGGGGGACTAGCACAGATACGCAGTATTTT. This codes for CASSQVGGTSTDTQYF. This chain connects TRBV4-1 to TRBJ2-3; 7 nucleotides match TRBD2. The V gene's germline CDR1 is MGHRA and CDR2 YSYEKL. V trimming: 1 base; J trimming: 0 bases; junction bases outside the gene matches: 4. This CDR3 spans 16 amino acids.

This clone was seen more than once but under ten times. CDR3 nucleotides: TGTGCCAGCAGCTTGTACGGAAGACAGGGGGCGTACACCTACGAGCAGTACTTC. This codes for CASSLYGRQGAYTYEQYF. This chain uses TRBV11-3 with TRBJ2-7; 10 positions match TRBD1. Trimming cost V 3 bases and J 2 bases; bases outside gene matches: 13. Germline loops: CDR1 SGHNT, CDR2 YENEEA. This CDR3 contains 18 residues.

The chain recombines TRBV11-3 with TRBJ2-7, with 11 bases aligning to TRBD1. J gave up 2 bases and V 3 bases, and 6 bases lay outside the gene matches. This CDR3 spans 16 amino acids. In germline, CDR1 is SGHNT, CDR2 YENEEA. The CDR3 region is CASSLAGTGGPYEQYF. The CDR3 coding sequence is TGTGCCAGCAGCTTGGCCGGGACAGGGGGACCCTACGAGCAGTACTTC.

This clone was detected ten times or more. The chain has TRBV9 and TRBJ2-5; D is possibly TRBD2 (6 bases). This CDR3 is 15 amino acids long. V gave up 0 bases and J gave up 3 bases, with 12 bases separating them. Per the germline V gene, CDR1 is SGDLS and CDR2 is YYNGEE. CDR3 protein: CASSVDQGGEETQYF. The CDR3 DNA reads as TGTGCCAGCAGCGTAGATCAGGGAGGAGAAGAGACCCAGTACTTC.

The chain carries TRBV11-3 and TRBJ2-5; tentatively, D is TRBD1 (6 bases). V gave up 3 bases and J gave up 4 bases, with 12 bases separating them. In germline, CDR1 is SGHNT, CDR2 YENEEA. This CDR3 has 14 amino acids. Written as DNA, the CDR3 is TGTGCCAGCAGCTTTATTGGGGGCCGAGAGACCCAGTACTTC. It yields the protein CASSFIGGRETQYF.

In this sample, this clone turned up a few times. The chain employs TRBV15 and TRBJ2-1; 8 bases are a match to TRBD2. Looked up from germline, CDR1 is LNHNV and CDR2 is YYDKDF (reference sequence). J was trimmed by 6 bases and V by 1 base; bases with no gene match: 8. The CDR3 spans 16 residues. DNA of the CDR3: TGTGCCACCAGCAGAGTCGGGACTAGGAGGACCAATGAGCAGTTCTTC. It specifies CATSRVGTRRTNEQFF.

The chain recombines TRBV19 with TRBJ1-1; possibly TRBD1 for D (6 bases). The CDR3 spans 14 residues. V lost 7 bases to trimming and J lost 1 base, with 13 bases between them. Germline V gene sequence: CDR1 LNHDA, CDR2 SQIVND (reference sequence). The CDR3 DNA reads TGTGCCAGTAAATCAGGACAGCAGAACACTGAAGCTTTCTTT. This encodes CASKSGQQNTEAFF.

The V and J genes are TRBV11-3 and TRBJ1-4; TRBD1 might be the D (6 bases). CDR3 length: 19 residues. Per the germline V gene, CDR1 is SGHNT and CDR2 is YENEEA. The V end lost 5 bases, the J end lost 8 bases, and 30 bases lay between the germline ends. Here the CDR3 reads CASSLPGGGTPGADEKLFF. CDR3 bases: TGTGCCAGCAGCCTCCCCGGGGGGGGGACACCGGGGGCAGACGAAAAACTGTTTTTT.

In nucleotides, the CDR3 is TGTGCCAGCAGCAAGGAGGGTAGGGGGAACACTGAAGCTTTCTTT. Residues: CASSKEGRGNTEAFF. The chain joins TRBV11-3 to TRBJ1-1, with D possibly being TRBD1 (5 bases). V gave up 5 bases and J gave up 1 base, with 14 bases separating them. CDR1 is SGHNT, CDR2 YENEEA, per germline. This CDR3 is built from 15 residues.

In regard to this clone: A junction end diverges from the germline sequence, so it may reflect a read error. This rearrangement joins TRBV15 to TRBJ2-1, with TRBD2 matching 9 bases. Germline V gives CDR1 LNHNV, CDR2 YYDKDF (reference sequence). CDR3 length: 20 residues. The CDR3 region is CASSPDWGSGRARSYNEQFF. The CDR3 bases are TGTGCCAGCAGCCCTGACTGGGGTAGCGGGAGAGCGCGCTCCTACAATGAGCAGTTCTTC.

This clone was seen more than once but under ten times. This chain links TRBV6-8 with TRBJ2-7; D not resolved. The CDR3 has 13 amino acids. Germline V gene lookup returns CDR1 MNHGY and CDR2 SAAAGT. Trimming removed 3 bases at V and 2 bases at J, with 8 bases between. The CDR3: CASSYAATYEQYF. Written as DNA, the CDR3 is TGTGCCAGCAGTTATGCAGCTACCTACGAGCAGTACTTC.

The chain is built from TRBV30 and TRBJ2-1; possibly TRBD2 for D (6 bases). Germline assignment: CDR1 GTSNPN and CDR2 SVGIG (reference sequence). Trimming removed 0 bases at V and 9 bases at J, with 12 bases between. The CDR3 extends over 13 amino acids. CDR3 nucleotides: TGTGCCTGGAGTGTATCCGGGAGCAGTGAGCAGTTCTTC. This encodes CAWSVSGSSEQFF.

This clone was detected a few times. The V gene is TRBV11-3, the J gene TRBJ2-7; TRBD1 or TRBD2 may be the D gene (5 bases each). This CDR3 is 14 amino acids long. The ends were cut back, 3 bases at V and 4 bases at J, with 13 bases in the middle. In germline, CDR1 is SGHNT, CDR2 YENEEA. Here the CDR3 reads CASSFGQGPYEQYF. The CDR3 nucleotides read TGTGCCAGCAGCTTTGGGCAGGGACCTTACGAGCAGTACTTC.

V usage is TRBV15 and J usage is TRBJ2-1; TRBD1 matches at 8 bases. The germline V gene encodes CDR1 LNHNV and CDR2 YYDKDF (reference sequence). With 3 bases clipped from V and 7 bases from J, the junction kept 5 bases outside the gene matches. The CDR3 covers 14 residues. The CDR3 DNA is TGTGCCACCAGCAGTCGACAGGGGCGGAATGAGCAGTTCTTC. Translation gives CATSSRQGRNEQFF. Full variable domain (outside the CDR3, taken from reference TRBV15 and TRBJ2-1): DAMVIQNPRYQVTQFGKPVTLSCSQTLNHNVMYWYQQKSSQAPKLLFHYYDKDFNNEADTPDNFQSRRPNTSFCFLDIRSPGLGDTAMYLCATSSRQGRNEQFFGPGTRLTVL.

The CDR3 bases are TGTGCCAGCAGCCAAGAACCCCCTCGGCCCTATCAAGAGACCCAGTACTTC. Translation: CASSQEPPRPYQETQYF. The genes are TRBV14 and TRBJ2-5; no clear D gene. Germline V gene sequence: CDR1 SGHDN, CDR2 FVKESK. The CDR3 is 17 residues long. With 0 bases removed from V and 2 bases from J, the gap between germline ends came to 16 bases.

This clone was recorded a few times. The rearrangement uses TRBV28 and TRBJ2-4, with a possible D match to TRBD2 (5 bases). The length of the CDR3 is 20 residues. In germline, CDR1 is MDHEN, CDR2 SYDVKM. Between the trimmed V and J ends, which lost 4 bases and 3 bases, there was a span of 28 bases. CDR3 protein: CASSSEKAKEWVRGKNIQYF. The CDR3 DNA is TGTGCCAGCAGTTCCGAAAAGGCCAAAGAGTGGGTTCGGGGCAAAAACATTCAGTACTTC.

This clone was seen a handful of times. This chain uses TRBV9 with TRBJ2-1, with TRBD2 as a possible D gene (5 bases). The CDR3 is 15 residues long. Germline V gene sequence: CDR1 SGDLS, CDR2 YYNGEE. Trimming cost V 5 bases and J 7 bases, with 19 bases left between them. CDR3 DNA: TGTGCCAGCAGTGATACACGGACTCCTGATAATGAGCAGTTCTTC. It yields the protein CASSDTRTPDNEQFF.

This clone was recorded a few times. The chain recombines TRBV4-1 with TRBJ1-3; D unresolved. With 2 bases removed from V and 0 bases from J, the gap between germline ends came to 8 bases. The length of the CDR3 is 15 residues. CDR1 and CDR2 (germline): MGHRA, YSYEKL. The CDR3 spells CASSQTVISGNTIYF. Here the CDR3 DNA reads TGCGCCAGCAGCCAAACAGTTATCTCTGGAAACACCATATATTTT.

This clone was seen ten or more times. The chain has TRBV23-1 and TRBJ2-5, with 9 bases identical to TRBD1. TRBV23-1 is classed as an ORF, of uncertain function. This CDR3 spans 15 amino acids. The V and J ends lost 6 bases and 7 bases, in that order; junction bases with no gene match: 12. The CDR3 DNA sequence: TGCGCCAGCAGACTACCGGGACAGGGTGTGGGGACCCAGTACTTC. Translated, it gives CASRLPGQGVGTQYF.